This is a list of T cell receptor beta chains from one sample in a study of T cell changes during pregnancy in multiple sclerosis. The protocol was immunoSEQ multiplex PCR, while the TCRdb copy is restricted to in-frame clones and leaves out a portion. The sample yields roughly 41,000 clones, around 94% seen once. The sample here was peripheral blood, taken in the third trimester of pregnancy. The source is a female donor with multiple sclerosis, enrolled in a pregnancy study. CDR3s include the opening cysteine and the closing phenylalanine or tryptophan. The order of the fields is D gene, V gene, J gene, CDR3 protein, CDR3 DNA. The D gene is left open where the match is weak.

.,TRBV30,TRBJ1-2,CAWSVTAFYGYTF,TGTGCCTGGAGTGTGACAGCTTTCTATGGCTACACCTTC
.,TRBV6-5,TRBJ2-7,CASSYSRGYEQYF,TGTGCCAGCAGTTACTCTCGGGGCTACGAGCAGTACTTC
.,TRBV5-1,TRBJ2-2,CASSLGLHTGELFF,TGCGCCAGCAGCTTGGGACTGCACACCGGGGAGCTGTTTTTT
TRBD2,TRBV5-1,TRBJ2-1,CASSGGTNNEQFF,TGCGCCAGCAGCGGAGGGACTAACAATGAGCAGTTCTTC
TRBD1,TRBV5-1,TRBJ1-1,CASSNRQGRSPMNTEAFF,TGCGCCAGCAGCAACCGACAGGGACGTAGTCCTATGAACACTGAAGCTTTCTTT
.,TRBV11-3,TRBJ2-5,CASSQLTGGAETQYF,TGTGCCAGCAGCCAACTCACGGGGGGCGCAGAGACCCAGTACTTC
.,TRBV5-3,TRBJ2-5,CARSLPLPGETQYF,TGTGCCAGAAGCTTGCCCCTACCGGGAGAGACCCAGTACTTC
TRBD2,TRBV19,TRBJ2-7,CASSITGTSYEQYF,TGTGCCAGTAGTATCACCGGGACTAGCTACGAGCAGTACTTC
TRBD2,TRBV7-9,TRBJ2-5,CASSSPRLAGGETQYF,TGTGCCAGCAGCTCCCCCCGACTAGCGGGAGGAGAGACCCAGTACTTC
TRBD2,TRBV30,TRBJ2-1,CAWSGVAGVTGSSYNEQFF,TGTGCCTGGAGTGGAGTGGCGGGAGTTACGGGGAGCTCCTACAATGAGCAGTTCTTC
.,TRBV30,TRBJ1-5,CAWGTWLNRGNQPQHF,TGTGCCTGGGGCACCTGGCTGAATCGGGGCAATCAGCCCCAGCATTTT
.,TRBV6-1,TRBJ1-2,CASRGAANYGYTF,TGTGCCAGCCGCGGCGCAGCTAACTATGGCTACACCTTC
TRBD2,TRBV9,TRBJ2-5,CASSVGLAGGETQYF,TGTGCCAGCAGCGTAGGCCTAGCGGGGGGAGAGACCCAGTACTTC
.,TRBV7-9,TRBJ2-2,CASSRGGRGTGELFF,TGTGCCAGCAGCAGAGGAGGGCGAGGCACCGGGGAGCTGTTTTTT
TRBD2,TRBV7-9,TRBJ2-5,CASSRSGSRETQYF,TGTGCCAGCAGCCGGAGCGGGAGCCGTGAGACCCAGTACTTC
.,TRBV6-5,TRBJ2-7,CASSYRGGYEQYF,TGTGCCAGCAGTTACAGGGGGGGATACGAGCAGTACTTC
.,TRBV6-5,TRBJ1-1,CASSYFSTGFRAEAFF,TGTGCCAGCAGTTACTTCTCCACAGGGTTTAGGGCTGAAGCTTTCTTT
TRBD1,TRBV6-5,TRBJ1-5,CASSWGQNQPQHF,TGTGCCAGCAGTTGGGGACAGAATCAGCCCCAGCATTTT
.,TRBV30,TRBJ2-7,CAWGGYEQYF,TGTGCCTGGGGAGGGTACGAGCAGTACTTC
TRBD1,TRBV25-1,TRBJ1-2,CASSEAFDRAVGYGYTF,TGTGCCAGCAGTGAAGCCTTCGACAGGGCGGTAGGCTATGGCTACACCTTC